This T cell receptor (beta chain) was captured by sequencing in a study of shared clonotypes between healthy human individuals. Study outcomes and limitations: It was the few donors that limited the genetic and exposure-history diversity represented.

The naive CD8 subset, CD45RO-negative cells positively selected for CCR7, excluded terminally differentiated effector memory CD45RA+ cells. A single count supports this clone. Antigen specificity is unknown. The authors ran the assay at deep level. Original analysis: ImmunoSEQ output lacked quality scores and full-length reads, limiting matched filtering. Generated by immunoSEQ multiplex PCR, the TCRdb table keeps only in-frame clones and is missing some. That table supplies the V and J calls and clone size; D and trimming were determined from the DNA. Found here are 2 million or so clones, just under 95% of them singletons; the top ten hold more than 0.95%. Per the germline V gene, CDR1 is SGHAT and CDR2 is FQNNGV. This CDR3 is 14 amino acids long. Deletions cut 8 bases from V and 2 bases from J, with 10 bases between.

This clonotype was obtained from a man aged 18 to 29 in good health. Source material: naive CD8+ T cells sorted from blood. V gene TRBV11-2 combines with J gene TRBJ2-6; possibly TRBD2 for D (5 bases). The CDR3 coding sequence is TGTGCCAGCCTGGACGGGGCTGGGGCCAACGTCCTGACTTTC. It codes for CASLDGAGANVLTF. Filled out from reference TRBV11-2 and TRBJ2-6, the complete variable domain reads EAGVAQSPRYKIIEKRQSVAFWCNPISGHATLYWYQQILGQGPKLLIQFQNNGVVDDSQLPKDRFSAERLKGVDSTLKIQPAKLEDSAVYLCASLDGAGANVLTFGAGSRLTVL.